What follows are 23 T cell receptor beta chains derived from one specimen sequenced in a study of beta chain features in type 1 diabetes. General study results and limits: TCRB CDR3s from Type 1 diabetes patients were moderately but significantly shorter in all four CD4+ subsets.

These receptors' targets are unknown. The whole isolated RNA underwent reverse transcription, so sequencing captured expressed TCRB transcripts. Produced via immunoSEQ multiplex PCR; TCRdb's table is partial and in-frame only. The profile covers 600,000 to 750,000 clones, with 9.5% to 15% appearing a single time and around 0.12% taken by the ten largest. Sequencing input: naive CD4+ T cells from blood. All receptors come from a man younger than 45 with type 1 diabetes.

This clone was seen a handful of times. The sample contains more than one DNA sequence encoding this CDR3. The chain employs TRBV9 and TRBJ1-1; 7 bases line up with TRBD1. The CDR3 totals 12 residues. CDR1 is SGDLS, CDR2 YYNGEE, per germline. V lost 3 bases, J lost 4 bases, and 0 bases stayed unmatched. CDR3 bases: TGTGCCAGCAGCGGACAGGGCACTGAAGCTTTCTTT. Its protein is CASSGQGTEAFF.

V gene TRBV7-3 combines with J gene TRBJ1-2, with 8 bases that match TRBD1. CDR1 SGHTA and CDR2 FQGTGA come from the germline V gene. With 6 bases clipped from V and 7 bases from J, the junction kept 13 bases outside the gene matches. The CDR3 is made up of 15 amino acids. CDR3 amino acids: CASSPTTGGGGGYTF. CDR3 bases: TGTGCCAGCAGTCCTACAACAGGGGGAGGTGGTGGCTACACCTTC.

This clone occurred a few times. The CDR3 DNA follows: TGCAGCGTTGAGCGGCGGATGGGAGGCTACACCTTC. This sequence encodes CSVERRMGGYTF. V usage is TRBV29-1 and J usage is TRBJ1-2; D remains ambiguous. The CDR3 is made up of 12 amino acids. In germline, CDR1 is SQVTM, CDR2 ANQGSEA. V gave up 3 bases and J gave up 8 bases, with 13 bases separating them.

The sample holds a few counts of this clone. The chain has TRBV19 and TRBJ2-6; 7 bases are shared with TRBD1. The CDR3 runs 14 residues. Germline V gene data show CDR1 as LNHDA and CDR2 as SQIVND (reference sequence). The trim removed 7 bases at V and 2 bases at J, leaving 2 bases unmatched. The CDR3 coding sequence is TGTGCCAGTAATACAGGGGCTGGGGCCAACGTCCTGACTTTC. Translating it yields CASNTGAGANVLTF.

The chain combines TRBV11-2 with TRBJ2-3; D may be TRBD2 (6 bases). CDR1 and CDR2 from the germline V gene are SGHAT and FQNNGV. This CDR3 has 16 amino acids. The germline V and J ends were trimmed by 5 bases and 0 bases, with 15 bases remaining between them. CDR3 in amino acids: CASSLAGTTSTDTQYF. The DNA of the CDR3 is TGTGCCAGCAGCCTGGCGGGGACGACTAGCACAGATACGCAGTATTTT.

The genes are TRBV7-2 and TRBJ2-1, with D possibly matching TRBD2 (6 bases). Germline V CDR1 and CDR2: SGHTA, FQGNSA. The ends were cut back, 1 base at V and 4 bases at J, with 11 bases in the middle. The CDR3 has 15 residues. CDR3 sequence (DNA): TGTGCCAGCAGCTTAGTTGTGGGGGGATACAATGAGCAGTTCTTC. It encodes CASSLVVGGYNEQFF.

There are a few counts of this clone. Other DNA sequences within the sample encode an identical CDR3. The genes are TRBV7-9 and TRBJ2-1; the D gene is possibly TRBD2 (5 bases). CDR1 and CDR2 (germline): SEHNR, FQNEAQ (reference sequence). The V end lost 2 bases, the J end lost 4 bases, and 6 bases lay between the germline ends. This CDR3 has 13 residues. The CDR3, as DNA: TGTGCCAGCAGCTTATCGGGGTACAATGAGCAGTTCTTC. It is translated as CASSLSGYNEQFF.

This clone was recorded a few times. This chain links TRBV28 with TRBJ2-2, with a tentative D call TRBD1 (5 bases). This CDR3 has 15 amino acids. In germline, CDR1 is MDHEN, CDR2 SYDVKM. Trimming cost V 3 bases and J 1 base, with 9 bases left between them. For the CDR3, the DNA is TGTGCCAGCAGTTTGGACACGGAGAACACCGGGGAGCTGTTTTTT. Translated, it gives CASSLDTENTGELFF.

This clone appeared a few times. The rearrangement uses TRBV30 and TRBJ1-6; 9 bases map to TRBD1. This CDR3 has 12 amino acids. The germline gives CDR1 GTSNPN, CDR2 SVGIG (reference sequence). With 3 bases clipped from V and 10 bases from J, the junction kept 1 base outside the gene matches. The CDR3 nucleotides read TGTGCCTGGAGACAGGGGGCCTCACCCCTCCACTTT. It specifies CAWRQGASPLHF.

This clone was picked up a small number of times. The chain has TRBV29-1 and TRBJ1-5; D might be TRBD1 (5 bases). Deletions cut 6 bases from V and 1 base from J, with 22 bases between. The germline gives CDR1 SQVTM, CDR2 ANQGSEA. This CDR3 is built from 17 residues. The chain's CDR3 is CSVTIGDSDPSNQPQHF. The CDR3 DNA follows: TGCAGCGTAACCATAGGGGACTCCGACCCGAGCAATCAGCCCCAGCATTTT.

The chain employs TRBV15 and TRBJ2-6, with 8 bases lining up with TRBD1. V was clipped by 1 base and J by 0 bases; unmatched bases: 5. This CDR3 has 18 residues. The germline V gene has CDR1 LNHNV and CDR2 YYDKDF (reference sequence). CDR3 in amino acids: CATSRVGQGFSGANVLTF. The CDR3 nucleotides read TGTGCCACCAGCAGAGTTGGACAGGGCTTCTCTGGGGCCAACGTCCTGACTTTC.

This clone has a handful of counts. The chain has TRBV13 and TRBJ2-4, with 7 bases that match TRBD2. This CDR3 contains 16 residues. Germline V CDR1 and CDR2: PRHDT, FYEKMQ (reference sequence). The ends lost 4 bases at V and 6 bases at J; junction bases unmatched: 12. The CDR3 nucleotides are TGTGCCAGCAGCTCTGGGGACTACCGGCCTTCAAACATTCAGTACTTC. This encodes CASSSGDYRPSNIQYF.

This clone was observed a handful of times. V is TRBV9 and J is TRBJ1-2; tentative D call: TRBD1 (6 bases). CDR1 is SGDLS and CDR2 is YYNGEE in the germline V gene. V was trimmed by 4 bases and J by 3 bases, leaving 16 bases between them. The CDR3 contains 15 residues. CDR3 sequence (DNA): TGTGCCAGCAGCACAGGACAGCCTATGCACTATGGCTACACCTTC. It is translated as CASSTGQPMHYGYTF.

This sequence joins TRBV6-6 and TRBJ1-2; 7 bases align to TRBD1. V gave up 5 bases and J gave up 0 bases; unmatched junction bases: 0. Germline lookup yields CDR1 MNHNY and CDR2 SVGAGI (reference sequence). The CDR3 has 13 residues. The CDR3 nucleotides read TGTGCCAGCAGTACAGGGGCTAACTATGGCTACACCTTC. Translation: CASSTGANYGYTF.

On this clone itself: Other DNA sequences of this sample code for an identical CDR3. This chain links TRBV29-1 with TRBJ2-5; either TRBD1 or TRBD2 may supply D (7 bases each). V was pared by 4 bases and J by 6 bases, with 12 bases between. CDR1 is SQVTM, CDR2 ANQGSEA, per germline. The CDR3 length is 12 residues. The CDR3 protein is CSVAGGGKTQYF. Written as DNA, the CDR3 is TGCAGCGTTGCAGGGGGGGGGAAGACCCAGTACTTC. Full variable domain (outside the CDR3, taken from reference TRBV29-1 and TRBJ2-5): SAVISQKPSRDICQRGTSLTIQCQVDSQVTMMFWYRQQPGQSLTLIATANQGSEATYESGFVIDKFPISRPNLTFSTLTVSNMSPEDSSIYLCSVAGGGKTQYFGPGTRLLVL.

J is TRBJ1-6 and V is TRBV19, with D possibly being TRBD1 (5 bases). This CDR3 spans 17 amino acids. The V and J ends lost 6 bases and 6 bases respectively, with 21 bases between them. Germline-derived CDR1 and CDR2 are LNHDA and SQIVND (reference sequence). The CDR3 nucleotides are TGTGCCAGTAGCACCCGTGGGGGAGGAGTGGGTAATTCACCCCTCCACTTT. This encodes CASSTRGGGVGNSPLHF.

This clone was observed a few times. The J gene is TRBJ2-3, the V gene TRBV7-2, with 8 bases lining up with TRBD1. The CDR3 sequence is 16 residues long. Germline V gene data show CDR1 as SGHTA and CDR2 as FQGNSA. Unmatched junction bases numbered 10, after V lost 5 bases and J lost 3 bases. The CDR3 DNA reads TGTGCCAGCAGCCTTAACCCCGGACAGGGAACAGATACGCAGTATTTT. Translation gives CASSLNPGQGTDTQYF. Drawing the rest from reference TRBV7-2 and TRBJ2-3, the complete variable domain is GAGVSQSPSNKVTEKGKDVELRCDPISGHTALYWYRQSLGQGLEFLIYFQGNSAPDKSGLPSDRFSAERTGGSVSTLTIQRTQQEDSAVYLCASSLNPGQGTDTQYFGPGTRLTVL.

This clone was seen a few times. This rearrangement joins TRBV30 to TRBJ2-1; D unresolved. Trimming stripped 4 bases from V and 4 bases from J, with 8 bases between. The CDR3 sequence is 12 residues long. CDR1 GTSNPN and CDR2 SVGIG come from the germline V gene (reference sequence). CDR3 loop: CAWMSDYNEQFF. In DNA, the CDR3 is TGTGCCTGGATGTCTGATTACAATGAGCAGTTCTTC.

The chain joins TRBV18 to TRBJ1-3; 9 nucleotides line up with TRBD1. Germline V gives CDR1 KGHSH, CDR2 LQKENI. J lost 5 bases, V lost 3 bases, and 2 bases had no gene match. The CDR3 length is 14 residues. The CDR3 is CASSPGQGRNTIYF. As DNA, the CDR3 is TGTGCCAGCTCACCGGGACAGGGAAGAAACACCATATATTTT.

V usage is TRBV27 and J usage is TRBJ2-7; 7 nucleotides align to TRBD1. Germline V gene lookup returns CDR1 MNHEY and CDR2 SMNVEV (reference sequence). The CDR3 has 13 amino acids. J lost 9 bases, V lost 5 bases, and 10 bases had no gene match. CDR3 nucleotides: TGTGCCAGCAGTCCGACGGGACAGCTGGGGCAGTACTTC. Its translation: CASSPTGQLGQYF.

The chain links TRBV5-4 to TRBJ1-2; 9 positions match TRBD1. The ends lost 6 bases at V and 0 bases at J; junction bases unmatched: 6. The CDR3 is made up of 15 amino acids. In germline, CDR1 is SGHNT, CDR2 YYREEE (reference sequence). The CDR3 protein is CASTPTGGANYGYTF. The CDR3 coding sequence is TGTGCCAGCACCCCGACAGGGGGAGCTAACTATGGCTACACCTTC.

This sequence joins TRBV5-1 and TRBJ2-3, with D uncertain. Trimming pared 4 bases from V and 2 bases from J, leaving 11 bases between. CDR3 length equals 14 residues. CDR1 is SGHRS, CDR2 YFSETQ, per germline. The CDR3 loop reads CASSPSQLTDTQYF. CDR3 sequence (DNA): TGCGCCAGCAGCCCCTCACAGCTCACAGATACGCAGTATTTT.

This clone was observed a handful of times. V is TRBV28 and J is TRBJ2-6; 14 bases line up with TRBD2. J lost 0 bases, V lost 6 bases, and 4 bases had no gene match. Germline loops: CDR1 MDHEN, CDR2 SYDVKM. CDR3 length equals 18 residues. CDR3 bases: TGTGCCAGCAGCTGGACTAGCGGGGGGCCCTCTGGGGCCAACGTCCTGACTTTC. It yields the protein CASSWTSGGPSGANVLTF.